This TCR beta chain was captured in a study of cytotoxic CD8 clonotypes in ibrutinib-treated CLL. Overall study findings and caveats: Sampling times, which were not matched between the groups, differed between sustained-remission patients and progressing patients.

The method was immunoSEQ multiplex PCR; TCRdb's version includes in-frame clones alone and lacks a portion of them. This sample has over 110,000 clones, with approximately 90% found just once. A word on this clone: The target antigen is unknown.

Germline V lookup: CDR1 MDHEN, CDR2 SYDVKM. The CDR3 runs 13 residues. V lost 2 bases and J lost 6, with 11 bases in between. Specimen: PBMCs, collected after 12 months of ibrutinib treatment. This TCR was recovered from a human donor with chronic lymphocytic leukemia. The rearrangement joins TRBV28 to TRBJ2-7, with D unresolved. CDR3 sequence (DNA): TGTGCCAGCAGTTTAATTAAGGTTGCCGAGCAGTACTTC. Translating it yields CASSLIKVAEQYF.